This T cell receptor (beta chain) was obtained from a study of blood T cell repertoires in COVID-19. In the study overall: Sources were T cells, B-cell-depleted T cells, or PBMCs; the material itself was cDNA or gDNA.

Cohorts were based on clinical histories the participants reported. Sequenced by immunoSEQ multiplex PCR; TCRdb stores in-frame clones only, minus some. Of 200,000 to 300,000 clones listed, over 80% are singletons. The CDR3 consists of 16 residues. Germline loops: CDR1 KGHSH, CDR2 LQKENI. V dropped 6 bases and J dropped 2; count of bases not matched to a gene: 9. The rearrangement links TRBV18 to TRBJ1-1; 10 bases are a match to TRBD1. The sample comprised PBMCs or T cells enriched from blood (not recorded which). This clonotype was sampled from a woman in her twenties or thirties with acute COVID-19. CDR3 sequence: CASSPTRTGGNTEAFF. The CDR3 DNA sequence: TGTGCCAGCTCGCCGACCCGGACAGGGGGAAACACTGAAGCTTTCTTT.